The 27 T cell receptor beta chains below were found in one sample sequenced in a study of blood T cell repertoires in COVID-19. Clones were sequenced by immunoSEQ multiplex PCR, and TCRdb holds only the in-frame ones, with some missing. Seen here are 170,000 or so clones, roughly 87% observed once, and the top ten hold 7% to 7.5%. Sample: PBMCs or T cells enriched from blood (not recorded which). All receptors come from a woman aged 45-65 years who had recovered from COVID-19.

This chain connects TRBV10-3 to TRBJ2-7, with 9 bases aligning to TRBD2. V was pared by 3 bases and J by 1 base, with 7 bases of the junction left unmatched. CDR3 length equals 16 residues. The V gene's germline CDR1 is ENHRY and CDR2 SYGVKD. The CDR3, as DNA: TGTGCCATCAGTGATTCCCGACTAGCGGAATCCTACGAGCAGTACTTC. Translated, it gives CAISDSRLAESYEQYF.

The CDR3 is CASSQARMMGEKLFF. CDR3 nucleotide sequence: TGTGCCAGCAGCCAAGCCCGAATGATGGGCGAAAAACTGTTTTTT. The chain has TRBV3-1 (or the pseudogene TRBV3-2) and TRBJ1-4, with no clear D. The CDR3 is made up of 15 amino acids. Germline V gives CDR1 LGHDT, CDR2 YNNKEL (reference sequence). The germline V and J ends were trimmed by 1 base and 8 bases, with 14 bases remaining between them.

This clone was found once. V and J are TRBV5-4 and TRBJ1-4, with 7 bases identical to TRBD1. Germline V CDR1 and CDR2: SGHNT, YYREEE (reference sequence). The CDR3 extends over 14 amino acids. Losses at the gene ends were 4 bases for V and 6 bases for J; bases not matched to a gene: 6. CDR3 protein: CASSQDRTHEKLFF. In DNA, the CDR3 is TGTGCCAGCAGCCAGGACAGGACGCATGAAAAACTGTTTTTT.

The V gene is TRBV2, the J gene TRBJ1-2; 8 nucleotides match TRBD1. Germline V gene data show CDR1 as SNHLY and CDR2 as FYNNEI. This CDR3 is 14 amino acids long. J gave up 8 bases and V 6 bases, and 11 bases lay outside the gene matches. Here the CDR3 reads CASSKQGEVGGYTF. As DNA, the CDR3 is TGTGCCAGCAGCAAACAGGGGGAGGTTGGAGGCTACACCTTC. Together with reference TRBV2 and TRBJ1-2, the CDR3 gives the full variable domain: EPEVTQTPSHQVTQMGQEVILRCVPISNHLYFYWYRQILGQKVEFLVSFYNNEISEKSEIFDDQFSVERPDGSNFTLKIRSTKLEDSAMYFCASSKQGEVGGYTFGSGTRLTVV.

The rearrangement joins TRBV15 to TRBJ2-1; TRBD2 matches at 9 bases. V lost 3 bases and J lost 6; bases outside the gene matches: 6. CDR3 length: 15 residues. Germline CDR1 is LNHNV and CDR2 is YYDKDF (reference sequence). CDR3 sequence: CATSSPPSGINEQFF. Here the CDR3 DNA reads TGTGCCACCAGCAGTCCCCCTAGCGGGATCAATGAGCAGTTCTTC.

The chain joins TRBV6-5 to TRBJ1-2, with D tentatively TRBD1 (5 bases). The V gene lost 4 bases and the J gene lost 4 bases, with 19 bases spanning the gap. Germline V gene lookup returns CDR1 MNHEY and CDR2 SVGAGI. This CDR3 has 16 residues. The CDR3 loop reads CASSSSAGPGSYGYTF. In DNA form, the CDR3 reads TGTGCCAGCAGTTCATCCGCAGGGCCCGGAAGCTATGGCTACACCTTC.

The V call is TRBV18, the J call TRBJ2-1; 8 positions match TRBD2. The CDR3 runs to 17 residues. CDR1 is KGHSH and CDR2 is LQKENI in the germline V gene. The V segment lost 4 bases and the J segment 6 bases; nucleotides outside the gene matches: 14. The CDR3 DNA is TGTGCCAGCTCACAACCCAGAGGACTAGCCGCTGTCAATGAGCAGTTCTTC. Protein sequence: CASSQPRGLAAVNEQFF.

V is TRBV28 and J is TRBJ2-1; 7 nucleotides line up with TRBD2. CDR1 and CDR2 from the germline V gene are MDHEN and SYDVKM. The CDR3 loop spans 16 amino acids. Unmatched junction bases numbered 10, after V lost 6 bases and J lost 2 bases. CDR3 protein: CASSPGGLAAYNEQFF. The DNA of the CDR3 is TGTGCCAGCAGCCCGGGCGGGCTAGCGGCCTACAATGAGCAGTTCTTC.

This chain connects TRBV29-1 to TRBJ2-1, with 7 bases aligning to TRBD2. The CDR3 is 14 amino acids. The V gene's germline CDR1 is SQVTM and CDR2 ANQGSEA. The V segment lost 7 bases and the J segment 3 bases; nucleotides outside the gene matches: 9. The CDR3 sequence is CSARGTGGYNEQFF. The CDR3 DNA reads TGCAGCGCACGGGGGACGGGGGGCTACAATGAGCAGTTCTTC.

This clone was recorded only once. J is TRBJ1-5 and V is TRBV19; 9 nucleotides match TRBD1. J was trimmed by 6 bases and V by 8 bases; bases with no gene match: 14. Germline V gene sequence: CDR1 LNHDA, CDR2 SQIVND (reference sequence). This CDR3 contains 16 residues. CDR3 nucleotides: TGTGCCAGTGACAAGAGGGGACAGGGATCCCCTCAGCCCCAGCATTTT. The encoded protein is CASDKRGQGSPQPQHF.

The chain couples TRBV5-6 to TRBJ1-3; 8 bases are a match to TRBD1. Losses at the gene ends were 0 bases for V and 0 bases for J; bases not matched to a gene: 8. Germline-derived CDR1 and CDR2 are SGHDT and YYEEEE. The CDR3 spans 18 residues. The CDR3 nucleotides read TGTGCCAGCAGCTTGGATCTCCGACAGGGGCACTCTGGAAACACCATATATTTT. Translation: CASSLDLRQGHSGNTIYF.

This sequence joins TRBV19 and TRBJ2-6, with D possibly matching TRBD1 (6 bases). The V gene lost 0 bases and the J gene lost 0 bases, with 6 bases spanning the gap. The CDR3 spans 16 residues. The V gene's germline CDR1 is LNHDA and CDR2 SQIVND (reference sequence). CDR3 sequence (DNA): TGTGCCAGTAGTATAGAAGGGGGCTCTGGGGCCAACGTCCTGACTTTC. Its protein product is CASSIEGGSGANVLTF.

The V gene is TRBV2, the J gene TRBJ1-2; D call uncertain. The germline V gene has CDR1 SNHLY and CDR2 FYNNEI. This CDR3 contains 10 residues. V was pared by 8 bases and J by 5 bases, with 6 bases between. CDR3 region: CASGEYGYTF. CDR3 coding DNA: TGTGCCAGCGGGGAGTATGGCTACACCTTC.

This chain links TRBV6-5 with TRBJ1-5; perhaps TRBD1 as D (5 bases). The germline gives CDR1 MNHEY, CDR2 SVGAGI. V was trimmed by 11 bases and J by 0 bases, leaving 11 bases between them. The CDR3 sequence is 13 residues long. The CDR3 DNA follows: TGTGCCGGCGGGGGGTATAGCAATCAGCCCCAGCATTTT. Protein: CAGGGYSNQPQHF.

V and J are TRBV2 and TRBJ1-6; D call uncertain. Germline CDR1 SNHLY, CDR2 FYNNEI. V was clipped by 6 bases and J by 10 bases, with 10 bases between them. The CDR3 is made up of 12 amino acids. The CDR3 here is CASRGPPSPLHF. The CDR3 DNA reads as TGTGCCAGCAGGGGCCCCCCCTCACCCCTCCACTTT.

CDR3 in amino acids: CATSGSRAQGRATGEQFF. The DNA of the CDR3 is TGTGCCACCAGCGGGTCCCGGGCTCAAGGGAGGGCGACGGGTGAGCAGTTCTTC. The V call is TRBV24-1, the J call TRBJ2-1, with 7 positions matching TRBD2. This CDR3 comprises 18 residues. The germline V gene has CDR1 KGHDR and CDR2 SFDVKD. The V and J ends lost 7 bases and 9 bases, in that order; junction bases with no gene match: 23.

The rearrangement joins TRBV7-8 to TRBJ2-7; D is ambiguous. Germline-derived CDR1 and CDR2 are SGHVS and FQNEAQ. Deletions cut 1 base from V and 7 bases from J, with 11 bases between. There are 13 residues in the CDR3. The CDR3 spells CASSLERSTEQYF. DNA of the CDR3: TGTGCCAGCAGCTTAGAACGCTCGACAGAGCAGTACTTC. Drawing the rest from reference TRBV7-8 and TRBJ2-7, the complete variable domain is GAGVSQSPRYKVAKRGQDVALRCDPISGHVSLFWYQQALGQGPEFLTYFQNEAQLDKSGLPSDRFFAERPEGSVSTLKIQRTQQEDSAVYLCASSLERSTEQYFGPGTRLTVT.

The chain carries TRBV10-1 and TRBJ1-5; 10 nucleotides align to TRBD1. V trimming: 5 bases; J trimming: 4 bases; junction bases outside the gene matches: 5. The CDR3 has 15 amino acids. Per germline, CDR1 WNHNN and CDR2 SYGVQD (reference sequence). DNA of the CDR3: TGCGCCAGCAGTCGGGACAGGGGTCTAAATCAGCCCCAGCATTTT. This sequence encodes CASSRDRGLNQPQHF.

The gene calls are TRBV6-1 and TRBJ2-7, with TRBD2 identical over 9 bases. Germline values: CDR1 MNHNS, CDR2 SASEGT. This CDR3 comprises 16 residues. Germline trimming cut 2 bases from V and 7 bases from J; bases unmatched to any gene: 12. CDR3 nucleotide sequence: TGTGCCAGCAGTGAACGGGTGACTAGCGGCGCCTCTGAGCAGTACTTC. Translating gives CASSERVTSGASEQYF.

The V and J genes are TRBV2 and TRBJ1-1; 9 bases match TRBD1. CDR3 size: 13 residues. CDR1 is SNHLY and CDR2 is FYNNEI in the germline V gene. Trimming cost V 3 bases and J 6 bases; bases outside gene matches: 2. The CDR3 is CASSDWTGAEAFF. As DNA, the CDR3 is TGTGCCAGCAGTGACTGGACAGGGGCTGAAGCTTTCTTT.

A remark on this clone: With a much larger clone just one base away, this may be a read error. The CDR3 region is CASSLTSGPDTQYF. CDR3 bases: TGTGCCAGCAGCTTAACTAGCGGCCCAGATACGCAGTATTTT. The chain links TRBV7-9 to TRBJ2-3, with 8 bases identical to TRBD2. J was trimmed by 4 bases and V by 2 bases; bases with no gene match: 2. The germline V gene encodes CDR1 SEHNR and CDR2 FQNEAQ (reference sequence). CDR3 size: 14 residues.

This chain joins TRBV28 and TRBJ1-6, with TRBD1 matching 7 bases. The CDR3 contains 16 residues. Germline trimming cut 2 bases from V and 6 bases from J; bases unmatched to any gene: 7. CDR1 and CDR2 from the germline V gene are MDHEN and SYDVKM. CDR3 bases: TGTGCCAGCAGTTTAGGGCCGGGACAGACTAATTCACCCCTCCACTTT. It is translated as CASSLGPGQTNSPLHF.

The V gene is TRBV7-9, the J gene TRBJ1-1, with 8 bases matching TRBD1. This CDR3 is built from 15 residues. The J segment lost 0 bases and the V segment lost 2 bases, leaving 2 bases of the junction unmatched. Per the germline V gene, CDR1 is SEHNR and CDR2 is FQNEAQ (reference sequence). CDR3 bases: TGTGCCAGCAGCTTATCAGGGGGCATGAACACTGAAGCTTTCTTT. It translates to CASSLSGGMNTEAFF.

DNA of the CDR3: TGTGCCAGCAGCTCCCAGGACAGGCAAACCGGGGAGCTGTTTTTT. This gives the protein CASSSQDRQTGELFF. The chain recombines TRBV7-9 with TRBJ2-2; 7 nucleotides match TRBD1. J gave up 5 bases and V 4 bases, and 7 bases lay outside the gene matches. CDR3 length: 15 amino acids. Germline lookup yields CDR1 SEHNR and CDR2 FQNEAQ (reference sequence).

CDR3 amino acids: CASSPRLATGTQYF. The CDR3 DNA is TGTGCCAGCAGCCCGCGGCTAGCAACCGGGACCCAGTACTTC. The chain couples TRBV11-1 to TRBJ2-5, with D tentatively TRBD2 (5 bases). Germline CDR1 reads SGHAT; CDR2 reads FQDESV (reference sequence). The ends were cut back, 5 bases at V and 7 bases at J, with 17 bases in the middle. This CDR3 is 14 amino acids long.

The gene calls are TRBV4-3 and TRBJ2-1, with 11 bases lining up with TRBD2. This CDR3 comprises 15 residues. Trimming removed 2 bases from V and 6 bases from J; junction bases left unmatched: 3. The germline gives CDR1 LGHNA, CDR2 YSLEER. The CDR3 DNA follows: TGCGCCAGCAGCCAACTACTAGCGGGAGTCAATGAGCAGTTCTTC. Its protein is CASSQLLAGVNEQFF.

V usage is TRBV9 and J usage is TRBJ2-7; possibly TRBD1 for D (6 bases). Germline V gives CDR1 SGDLS, CDR2 YYNGEE. V lost 0 bases, J lost 1 base, and 8 bases lay in between. The CDR3 runs 14 residues. The CDR3 DNA reads TGTGCCAGCAGCGTAGGCGGACAGTCCTACGAGCAGTACTTC. As protein: CASSVGGQSYEQYF.